This T cell receptor beta chain was found in a study of blood T cell repertoires in COVID-19. Across the study: Material from acute and convalescent COVID-19 was sourced from the United States, Italy and Spain.

In the authors' methods: Quantification of nucleated cells was approximated via reference gene primer amplification. Some clones are missing from TCRdb's copy, which holds only in-frame ones; the method was immunoSEQ multiplex PCR. V, J and clone size were drawn from that table, and D and trimming were deduced from the DNA. The sample lists about 150,000 clones; around 86% were seen once. The CDR3 runs to 17 residues. CDR1 is SGHVS and CDR2 is FQNEAQ in the germline V gene. The V end lost 0 bases, the J end lost 2 bases, and 13 bases lay between the germline ends. Material for sequencing was peripheral blood. The rearrangement uses TRBV7-8 and TRBJ1-4; the D gene is possibly TRBD1 (5 bases). This receptor was identified in a man between 65 and 85 years old with acute or convalescent COVID-19. The CDR3 nucleotides are TGTGCCAGCAGCTTAGCGGAAGGGGCGAGGACTAATGAAAAACTGTTTTTT. It specifies CASSLAEGARTNEKLFF.